The 7 T cell receptor beta chains below come from one sample, sequenced in a study of shared clonotypes between healthy human individuals. Here immunoSEQ multiplex PCR was the method, and the copy in TCRdb shows in-frame clones only, minus some. The sample includes about 2.1 million clones, just under 95% of them seen just once. In the naive CD8 group, cells lacked CD45RO and were positively selected for CCR7, so terminally differentiated effector memory CD45RA+ cells were left out. Material for sequencing was naive CD8+ T cells from PBMCs. All receptors come from a man between 18 and 35 years old in good health. Some clones in this sample may be carry-over from other donors' samples.

The chain carries TRBV7-9 and TRBJ2-1; 13 positions match TRBD2. Germline assignment: CDR1 SEHNR and CDR2 FQNEAQ (reference sequence). With V trimmed by 3 bases and J by 8 bases, 7 bases remained unmatched. CDR3 length equals 16 residues. The CDR3 is CASSFPGTSGDYEQFF. The CDR3 nucleotides read TGTGCCAGCAGCTTTCCCGGGACTAGCGGGGACTATGAGCAGTTCTTC. The whole variable domain, remainder taken from reference TRBV7-9 and TRBJ2-1, is DTGVSQNPRHKITKRGQNVTFRCDPISEHNRLYWYRQTLGQGPEFLTYFQNEAQLEKSRLLSDRFSAERPKGSFSTLEIQRTEQGDSAMYLCASSFPGTSGDYEQFFGPGTRLTVL.

This clone was found once. The chain links TRBV9 to TRBJ2-1; 14 bases map to TRBD2. Trimming at V came to 4 bases and at J to 8 bases, leaving 8 bases not matched to a gene. This CDR3 region has 16 residues. Germline lookup yields CDR1 SGDLS and CDR2 YYNGEE. CDR3 coding DNA: TGTGCCAGCAGCCAGGGACTAGCGGGAGAGGGAGATGAGCAGTTCTTC. Amino acid sequence: CASSQGLAGEGDEQFF. Filled out from reference TRBV9 and TRBJ2-1, the complete variable domain reads DSGVTQTPKHLITATGQRVTLRCSPRSGDLSVYWYQQSLDQGLQFLIQYYNGEERAKGNILERFSAQQFPDLHSELNLSSLELGDSALYFCASSQGLAGEGDEQFFGPGTRLTVL.

The rearrangement uses TRBV21-1 and TRBJ2-3; TRBD1 is the table's D call and was not checked against the DNA. TRBV21-1 represents a pseudogene. This CDR3 is 14 amino acids long. Written as DNA, the CDR3 is TGTGCCAGCAGCACCTCCCCAGGCACAGATACGCAGTATTTT. It yields the protein CASSTSPGTDTQYF.

The chain employs TRBV18 and TRBJ1-3; unclear D gene. From germline, CDR1 is KGHSH and CDR2 LQKENI. The CDR3 length is 15 residues. Trimming stripped 0 bases from V and 1 base from J, with 7 bases between. Written as DNA, the CDR3 is TGTGCCAGCTCACCACCCCATAAGTCTGGAAACACCATATATTTT. Protein sequence: CASSPPHKSGNTIYF.

The chain has TRBV7-2 and TRBJ2-1; maybe TRBD2 (6 bases). Trimming left V 4 bases short and J 0 bases short, with 13 bases between. The V gene's germline CDR1 is SGHTA and CDR2 FQGNSA. The CDR3 length is 16 residues. Here the CDR3 reads CASSSRTTSSYNEQFF. DNA for the CDR3: TGTGCCAGCAGCTCTCGGACTACCAGCTCCTACAATGAGCAGTTCTTC.

This sequence joins TRBV19 and TRBJ2-7; possibly TRBD1 for D (7 bases). From germline, CDR1 is LNHDA and CDR2 SQIVND (reference sequence). Between the trimmed V and J ends, which lost 3 bases and 3 bases, there was a span of 21 bases. This CDR3 has 17 amino acids. CDR3 DNA: TGTGCCAGTAGTATCCCCGCCGGACAGGAGGGTTACTACGAGCAGTACTTC. This sequence encodes CASSIPAGQEGYYEQYF.

This clone was seen more than once but under ten times. CDR3 region: CASSVGQTEAFF. The CDR3 DNA follows: TGTGCCAGCAGCGTAGGTCAGACTGAAGCTTTCTTT. This chain links TRBV9 with TRBJ1-1, with D unresolved. Germline CDR1 and CDR2: SGDLS and YYNGEE. The ends were cut back, 0 bases at V and 5 bases at J, with 5 bases in the middle. This CDR3 is built from 12 residues.